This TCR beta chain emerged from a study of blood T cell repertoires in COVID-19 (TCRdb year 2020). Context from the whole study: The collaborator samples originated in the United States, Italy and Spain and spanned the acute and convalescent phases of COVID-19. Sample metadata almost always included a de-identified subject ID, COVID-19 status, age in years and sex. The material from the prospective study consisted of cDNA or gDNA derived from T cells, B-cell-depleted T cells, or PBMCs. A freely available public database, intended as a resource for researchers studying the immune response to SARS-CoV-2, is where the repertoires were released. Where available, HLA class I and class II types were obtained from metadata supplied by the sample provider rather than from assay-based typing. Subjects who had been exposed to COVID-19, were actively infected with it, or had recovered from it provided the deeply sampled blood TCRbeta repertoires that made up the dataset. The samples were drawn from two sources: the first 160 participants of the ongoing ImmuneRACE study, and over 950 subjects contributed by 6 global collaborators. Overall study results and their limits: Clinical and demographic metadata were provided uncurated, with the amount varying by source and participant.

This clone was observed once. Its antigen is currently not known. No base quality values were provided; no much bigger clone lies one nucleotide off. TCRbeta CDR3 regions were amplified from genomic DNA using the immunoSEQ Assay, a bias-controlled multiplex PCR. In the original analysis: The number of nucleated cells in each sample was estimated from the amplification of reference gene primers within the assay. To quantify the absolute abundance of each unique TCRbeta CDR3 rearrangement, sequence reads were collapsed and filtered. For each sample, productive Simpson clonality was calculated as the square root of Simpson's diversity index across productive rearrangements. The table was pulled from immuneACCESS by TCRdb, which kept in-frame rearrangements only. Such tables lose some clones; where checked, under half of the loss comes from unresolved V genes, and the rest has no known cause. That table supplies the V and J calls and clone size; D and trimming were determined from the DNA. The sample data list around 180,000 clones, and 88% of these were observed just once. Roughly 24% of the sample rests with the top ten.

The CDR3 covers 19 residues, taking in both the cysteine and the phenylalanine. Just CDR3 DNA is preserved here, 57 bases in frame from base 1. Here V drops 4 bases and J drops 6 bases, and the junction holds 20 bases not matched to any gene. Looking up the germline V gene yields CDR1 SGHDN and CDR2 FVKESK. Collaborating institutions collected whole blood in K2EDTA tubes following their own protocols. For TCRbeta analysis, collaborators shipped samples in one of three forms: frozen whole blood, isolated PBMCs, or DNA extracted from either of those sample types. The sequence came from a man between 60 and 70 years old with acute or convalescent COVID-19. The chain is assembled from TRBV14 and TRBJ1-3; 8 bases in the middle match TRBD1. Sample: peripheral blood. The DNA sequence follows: TGTGCCAGCAGCCCAAGGGCCAGGGGGCCGGCGGCCGTGTTAAACACCATATATTTT. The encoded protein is CASSPRARGPAAVLNTIYF.